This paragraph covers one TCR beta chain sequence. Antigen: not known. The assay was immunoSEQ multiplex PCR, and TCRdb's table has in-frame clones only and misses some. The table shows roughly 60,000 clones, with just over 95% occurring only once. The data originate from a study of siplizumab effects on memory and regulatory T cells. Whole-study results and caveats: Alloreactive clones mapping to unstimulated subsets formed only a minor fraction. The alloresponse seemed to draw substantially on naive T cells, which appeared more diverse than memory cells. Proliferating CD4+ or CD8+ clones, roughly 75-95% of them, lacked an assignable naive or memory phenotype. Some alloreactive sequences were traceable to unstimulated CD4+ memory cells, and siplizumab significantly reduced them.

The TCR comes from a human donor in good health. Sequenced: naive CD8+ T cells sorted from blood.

DNA of the CDR3: TGTGCCAGCATGGCGTCAGTGGGGACCTACGAGCAGTACTTC. Translating it yields CASMASVGTYEQYF. This chain joins TRBV28 and TRBJ2-7; D call uncertain. The ends were cut back, 7 bases at V and 2 bases at J, with 15 bases in the middle. Per germline, CDR1 MDHEN and CDR2 SYDVKM. The CDR3 totals 14 residues.